These 5 T cell receptor beta chains were sequenced from one sample in a study of blood T cells in healthy people across ages. Primed by a sample-barcoded 5' primer and a J-beta primer mix, a second PCR proceeded for about 6 to 11 cycles. TCRdb ran MiXCR on the 5' RACE reads and lists one entry per CDR3 protein. The sample lists about 780,000 distinct CDR3 sequences; around half were seen once. Sequences were obtained from blood. These TCRs come from a man older than 75 in good health.

V is TRBV18 and J is TRBJ2-7; no firm D call. Germline CDR1 reads KGHSH; CDR2 reads LQKENI. CDR3 length: 15 amino acids. V was trimmed by 6 bases and J by 4 bases, leaving 19 bases between them. The CDR3, as DNA: TGTGCCAGCTCGTTACGCGAGACTGCGGAATACGAGCAGTACTTC. It codes for CASSLRETAEYEQYF.

The chain employs TRBV13 and TRBJ2-1; D is unclear. Germline V gene sequence: CDR1 PRHDT, CDR2 FYEKMQ (reference sequence). Trimming left V 1 base short and J 8 bases short, with 9 bases between. This CDR3 spans 13 amino acids. DNA of the CDR3: TGTGCCAGCAGCTTAGCGGGCGATTATGAGCAGTTCTTC. Amino acids: CASSLAGDYEQFF.

The V call is TRBV2, the J call TRBJ2-5, with 8 bases fitting TRBD1. CDR1 and CDR2 from the germline V gene are SNHLY and FYNNEI. Trimming cost V 3 bases and J 11 bases; bases outside gene matches: 8. The CDR3 runs 13 residues. For the CDR3, the DNA is TGTGCCAGCAGTGATGTGACAGGGGTTGAGCAGTACTTC. This codes for CASSDVTGVEQYF.

The chain couples TRBV5-7 to TRBJ2-5; possibly TRBD1 or TRBD2 for D (5 bases each). TRBV5-7 is an ORF; its function is uncertain. This CDR3 is 17 amino acids long. The germline V and J ends were trimmed by 0 bases and 3 bases, with 18 bases remaining between them. As DNA, the CDR3 is TGTGCCAGCAGCTTGGAGGGGAGAGGGCGGCGAGAAGAGACCCAGTACTTC. Its protein product is CASSLEGRGRREETQYF.

V gene TRBV30 combines with J gene TRBJ1-2, with 8 bases matching TRBD1. CDR3 length: 14 amino acids. The ends lost 8 bases at V and 9 bases at J; junction bases unmatched: 17. Germline CDR1 GTSNPN, CDR2 SVGIG (reference sequence). CDR3 bases: TGTGCCCTCACCAGGGGGCGCTTTCGGTATAGCTACACCTTC. Its protein is CALTRGRFRYSYTF. The variable domain in full, completed from reference TRBV30 and TRBJ1-2, reads SQTIHQWPATLVQPVGSPLSLECTVEGTSNPNLYWYRQAAGRGLQLLFYSVGIGQISSEVPQNLSASRPQDRQFILSSKKLLLSDSGFYLCALTRGRFRYSYTFGSGTRLTVV.